This paragraph covers one TCR beta chain sequence. Its antigen is unknown. This entry comes from a study of shared clonotypes between healthy human individuals. The study's findings and limits: It was only blood that was sampled, and tissue repertoires likely differ.

Data came from immunoSEQ multiplex PCR; TCRdb stores just in-frame clones and leaves some out. The sample has some 1.5 million clones; approximately 98% are singletons. Memory CD4+ cells were the fraction left after CD45RA+ naive selection. Material: naive CD4+ T cells sorted from blood. Subset in this sample: CD45RA+ positively selected. This clonotype originated in a young man in good health.

This CDR3 reads CASSPDRDAYNEQFF. CDR3 DNA: TGTGCCAGCAGCCCCGACAGGGATGCCTACAATGAGCAGTTCTTC. V and J are TRBV6-5 and TRBJ2-1; 7 positions match TRBD1. The V segment lost 6 bases and the J segment 2 bases; nucleotides outside the gene matches: 7. This CDR3 is built from 15 residues. Germline-derived CDR1 and CDR2 are MNHEY and SVGAGI.